The following is a T cell receptor beta chain sequence with its context. The specificity of this receptor is unknown. Base qualities are not recorded, but no much larger clone differs from it by a single base. This entry belongs to a study of OX40 agonist ivuxolimab in advanced cancers. Background for the entire study: Ivuxolimab was an agonistic, fully human IgG2 monoclonal antibody directed against OX40 (CD134), a costimulatory receptor. Intravenous ivuxolimab was administered to patients every 2 weeks at six dose levels: 0.01, 0.1, 0.3, 1.5, 3 and 10 mg/kg. Of the approximately 50 dose-escalation patients, hepatocellular carcinoma was present in about 19, melanoma in around 15, renal cell carcinoma in 9 and head and neck cancer in 9. In the dose-escalation cohort, 65% to 90% of patients were male, and the mean age was roughly 60 years, with a range of roughly 20 to 80. Prior anti-PD-1, anti-PD-L1 or anti-CTLA-4 therapy was permitted, and checkpoint inhibitors had been received by more than 35% of dose-escalation patients. Partial responses occurred in three dose-escalation patients: two with cutaneous melanoma and one with hepatocellular carcinoma. The point of sequencing TCRbeta in the periphery was to test whether ivuxolimab changed TCR sequence diversity and drove clonal T-cell expansion. The paper covers the monotherapy dose-escalation part of the phase I ivuxolimab trial, which included N = 52 patients. General conclusions and limits of the study: In the 0.1-3.0 mg/kg groups, partial responders were among the patients with the lowest normalized peripheral clonal expansion, particularly in CD8+ T cells. Low levels of normalized T-cell clonal expansion were also seen in some patients who did not respond. Clonal expansion of both CD4+ and CD8+ blood T cells was observed from baseline to week 6 at doses 0.1 to 3.0 mg/kg. After ivuxolimab, CD8+ T cells had more expanded clones than CD4+ T cells on average. The antigen specificity of the clonally expanded peripheral T cells was not determined.

Genomic DNA was extracted from sorted cells for sequencing of the TCRbeta CDR3 region. The immunoSEQ Assay was used for sequencing of TCRbeta CDR3 regions. TCRdb limited this immuneACCESS table to in-frame rearrangements with V and J called. A share of clones is missing; checked studies link under half to unresolved V genes, and the rest is unexplained. The sample yields tens of thousands of clones; approximately 84% were counted once. The top ten hold 3.5% to 6% of the sample. From cysteine to phenylalanine, the CDR3 is 12 amino acids long. Only CDR3 DNA is held: 36 bases, read in frame from base 1. Germline trimming: 9 bases from V, 7 bases from J; junction bases outside gene matches: 6. Based on the germline V gene, the CDR1 and CDR2 sequences are MNHEY and SVGAGI. Patients with a history of autoimmune disease or receiving systemic immunosuppression were excluded from the trial. Peripheral blood for TCR sequencing was drawn from every dose cohort at baseline, at cycle 4 day 1 and at cycle 7 day 1. The samples were taken from a phase I, first-in-human, multicenter, open-label dose-escalation trial of ivuxolimab. Adults with locally advanced or metastatic melanoma, renal cell, hepatocellular, or head and neck squamous cell carcinoma were enrolled in the trial. Before TCR sequencing, CD4+ and CD8+ T cells were separately sorted from peripheral blood.

This receptor was taken from an adult with an advanced solid tumor such as melanoma, head and neck, liver or kidney cancer. This chain joins TRBV6-5 to TRBJ1-2; 9 nucleotides in the junction match TRBD1. This specimen consisted of CD4+ or CD8+ T cells sorted from blood, obtained in a trial of the OX40 agonist ivuxolimab. The DNA sequence is TGTGCCAGTTCGACAGGGGGGGGTGGCTACACCTTC. Its translation is CASSTGGGGYTF.